Below, 13 T cell receptor beta chains from the same sample are listed, as sequenced in a study of metastatic and nonmetastatic thyroid tumors (dated by TCRdb to 2018 to 2020). The library was prepared using PCR. Sequencing used an Illumina HiSeq 4000. The public reads were reprocessed in TCRdb via fastp at Q25 and MiXCR, keeping in-frame beta chains. The sample yields about 40,000 clones; roughly 10% were counted once. Roughly 23% of the sample is held by the ten biggest clonotypes. No treatment had been received by any patient before thyroid surgery. The source material was blood. The receptors come from a female donor with papillary thyroid cancer or a benign thyroid nodule (not recorded which). Some clones in this sample may be carry-over from other donors' samples.

The table lists this clone with many counts. V is TRBV29-1 and J is TRBJ2-7; D gene uncertain. Germline CDR1 is SQVTM and CDR2 is ANQGSEA. The CDR3 length is 11 residues. Trimming pared 5 bases from V and 1 base from J, leaving 6 bases between. The CDR3 sequence: CSVRISYEQYF. The DNA for the CDR3 is TGCAGCGTTAGGATATCCTACGAGCAGTACTTC.

The rearrangement uses TRBV4-1 and TRBJ2-7; no firm D call. Germline-derived CDR1 and CDR2 are MGHRA and YSYEKL. This CDR3 has 16 residues. Trimming shortened V by 0 bases and J by 0 bases, and 12 bases separated the two germline ends. CDR3 amino acids: CASSQDSGHLSYEQYF. The CDR3 region has the DNA TGCGCCAGCAGCCAAGACAGTGGCCATCTCTCCTACGAGCAGTACTTC.

In its sample, this clone was seen many times. V gene TRBV6-1 combines with J gene TRBJ2-1; D assignment may be TRBD1 or TRBD2 (5 bases each). V shed 7 bases and J shed 6 bases, with 13 bases lying between them. CDR3 size: 13 residues. Germline V gene lookup returns CDR1 MNHNS and CDR2 SASEGT. In DNA, the CDR3 is TGTGCCAGCAATGAGGGGAAAGGCAATGAGCAGTTCTTC. Protein: CASNEGKGNEQFF.

In its sample, this clone was seen a few times. This could be a read error, since a much larger clone is one nucleotide away. The genes are TRBV7-8 and TRBJ1-3; D unresolved. Per germline, CDR1 SGHVS and CDR2 FQNEAQ. The CDR3 is made up of 14 amino acids. Trimming left V 5 bases short and J 0 bases short, with 8 bases between. The CDR3 nucleotides are TGTGCCAGCAGCCACCCTGGCTCTGGAAACACCATATATTTT. Protein sequence: CASSHPGSGNTIYF.

This clone occurred many times. This chain links TRBV10-1 with TRBJ2-3; the match to TRBD2 covers 12 bases. Germline trimming cut 4 bases from V and 4 bases from J; bases unmatched to any gene: 3. CDR3 length equals 15 residues. Germline-derived CDR1 and CDR2 are WNHNN and SYGVQD (reference sequence). The CDR3 protein is CASSGLAGVADTQYF. DNA for the CDR3: TGCGCCAGCAGTGGACTAGCGGGAGTCGCAGATACGCAGTATTTT.

This clone was detected ten times or more. V usage is TRBV14 and J usage is TRBJ1-2; D gene unclear. The CDR3 is 13 residues long. Germline lookup yields CDR1 SGHDN and CDR2 FVKESK. V lost 1 base and J 6 bases, leaving 9 bases between the germline ends. The CDR3 spells CASSQVVGHGYTF. CDR3 DNA sequence: TGTGCCAGCAGCCAAGTGGTAGGGCATGGCTACACCTTC.

In its sample, this clone was seen many times. This CDR3 is missing its conserved last phenylalanine or tryptophan, likely due to a read error. As DNA, the CDR3 is TGTGCCAGCAGTGGGACAGGGGGAAGATCACCCCTCCACCTT. Translation: CASSGTGGRSPLHL. V usage is TRBV2 and J usage is TRBJ1-6; 10 positions match TRBD1. Germline V gene lookup returns CDR1 SNHLY and CDR2 FYNNEI. Trimming at V came to 4 bases and at J to 10 bases, leaving 4 bases not matched to a gene. CDR3 length: 14 amino acids.

This clone was recorded many times. The V call is TRBV4-1, the J call TRBJ1-1; 9 positions match TRBD1. The trim removed 3 bases at V and 4 bases at J, leaving 6 bases unmatched. The germline V gene has CDR1 MGHRA and CDR2 YSYEKL. The CDR3 is 15 residues long. The CDR3 loop reads CASSHAQGAVTEAFF. DNA for the CDR3: TGCGCCAGCAGCCACGCACAGGGGGCGGTCACTGAAGCTTTCTTT.

This clone was counted many times. V and J are TRBV20-1 and TRBJ2-6, with D possibly being TRBD2 (6 bases). CDR1 and CDR2 (germline): DFQATT, SNEGSKA (reference sequence). Trimming cost V 1 base and J 0 bases, with 7 bases left between them. The CDR3 has 15 amino acids. As DNA, the CDR3 is TGCAGTGCTAGAGTGGGGGGCTCTGGGGCCAACGTCCTGACTTTC. Its protein is CSARVGGSGANVLTF.

This clone was observed a handful of times. A much larger clone is a single base away; this may be a read error. The V and J genes are TRBV29-1 and TRBJ2-7; D gene uncertain. The germline V gene has CDR1 SQVTM and CDR2 ANQGSEA. CDR3 length equals 13 residues. The V and J ends lost 8 bases and 2 bases respectively, with 16 bases between them. DNA for the CDR3: TGCAGCTTTCGGACCCGCTTTACCTACGAGCAGTACTTC. Encoded protein: CSFRTRFTYEQYF.

This clone was detected many times. This chain connects TRBV5-4 to TRBJ1-4; TRBD1 might be the D (6 bases). This CDR3 comprises 14 residues. Trimming stripped 3 bases from V and 8 bases from J, with 14 bases between. The germline gives CDR1 SGHNT, CDR2 YYREEE (reference sequence). CDR3 sequence (DNA): TGTGCCAGCAGCTCTTCAGGGGAGGGAGAAAAACTGTTTTTT. Translated, it gives CASSSSGEGEKLFF.

Ten or more counts support this clone. V usage is TRBV20-1 and J usage is TRBJ2-3; 10 bases map to TRBD2. V gave up 0 bases and J gave up 2 bases; unmatched junction bases: 5. The CDR3 runs 16 residues. CDR1 is DFQATT and CDR2 is SNEGSKA in the germline V gene (reference sequence). The CDR3 is CSARDIAGGPTDTQYF. Written as DNA, the CDR3 is TGCAGTGCTAGAGACATAGCGGGAGGCCCCACAGATACGCAGTATTTT.

This clone occurred many times. This rearrangement joins TRBV6-1 to TRBJ1-5, with D perhaps matching TRBD1 (6 bases). Per the germline V gene, CDR1 is MNHNS and CDR2 is SASEGT. V was trimmed by 3 bases and J by 1 base, leaving 10 bases between them. This CDR3 is 15 amino acids long. CDR3 amino acids: CASSDTGNSNQPQHF. In DNA, the CDR3 is TGTGCCAGCAGTGATACAGGGAACAGCAATCAGCCCCAGCATTTT.